This TCR beta chain was observed in a study of monozygotic twins with cystic fibrosis listed by TCRdb under 2021. About the study as a whole: About 3 micrograms of fragmented DNA went through around 16 PCR cycles to produce barcoded libraries. TCR beta repertoires were compared within and between 16 monozygotic twin pairs with cystic fibrosis so that genetic influence on V and J gene usage could be assessed. Ten female and six male twin pairs, aged roughly 2.0 to 36.4 years (median about 9 years) and mostly children and adolescents, were included in the cohort. On the day of blood sampling, twins were ranked among about 1,100 cohort participants for weight-for-height and for FEVPerc (FEV1 disease centile). Data for three of the twin pairs had already been reported earlier in a different context.

Paper-wide results and their limitations: Only a small cohort was studied, and no association of shared CDR3 numbers with age, concordance or disease severity was found. Sharing of nucleotide-identical clonotypes was significantly greater within monozygotic CF twin pairs than between unrelated CF individuals (P = 0.000026, Mann-Whitney). Simpson clonality was generally low (median about 0.0087), which suggests a naive-dominated repertoire, and clonality was higher in the most severely affected patients. In 13 of 16 pairs, V gene usage most closely resembled the co-twin's, and the same held for J usage in 8 of 16 pairs, a pattern suggesting genetic constraints.

V sheds 4 bases and J sheds 6 bases, leaving 9 bases between their ends. Including the terminal cysteine and phenylalanine, the CDR3 comprises 12 residues. Of the read, only the CDR3 DNA is kept; its 36 bases are in frame from base 1. Sequences SEHNR (CDR1) and FQNEAQ (CDR2) are obtained from the germline V gene (reference sequence). TCR beta CDR3 regions were amplified by multiplex PCR with the immunoSEQ immune profiling system according to the manufacturer's instructions. An Illumina NextSeq system was used to carry out the sequencing. On the study's bioinformatics: Sequence data were processed on the immunoSEQ Analyzer platform, and clonality was computed as the square root of Simpson's index of productive rearrangements. Jensen-Shannon distance served as the measure of similarity in V and J usage, while OLGA was used to compute CDR3 generation probabilities. The immuneACCESS database (August 2020) and VDJdb (December 2020) were searched for shared CDR3 sequences. TCRdb limited this immuneACCESS table to in-frame rearrangements with V and J called. A share of clones is missing; checked studies link under half to unresolved V genes, and the rest is unexplained. That table gives V, J and clone size, and the DNA gave D and trimming. The sample includes some 33,000 clones, with 80% to 95% observed a single time. About 0.2% of the sample lies in the top ten.

A note on this clone: Its antigen specificity is not known. It has no much larger one-base neighbor in the sample; base qualities were not kept.

The twin pairs came from the European Cystic Fibrosis Twin and Sibling Study Cohort, a cohort that recruited patients from 150 to 200 CF clinics across 14 European countries. Zygosity and CFTR genotype were verified in-house, and zygosity was tested by multiplex PCR of nine short tandem repeat loci. Peripheral blood was taken from each twin, and clinical parameters were recorded on the day of blood sampling. Genomic DNA was isolated from peripheral blood cells with phenol/chloroform and kept in TE buffer at 4 degrees C. The V and J genes are TRBV7-9 and TRBJ1-1; the D gene is unclear. Sequencing input: blood. This clonotype was obtained from a boy between 2 and 10 years old with cystic fibrosis. The CDR3 is CASSWGSPEAFF. The sequenced DNA is TGTGCCAGCAGCTGGGGTAGTCCTGAAGCTTTCTTT.